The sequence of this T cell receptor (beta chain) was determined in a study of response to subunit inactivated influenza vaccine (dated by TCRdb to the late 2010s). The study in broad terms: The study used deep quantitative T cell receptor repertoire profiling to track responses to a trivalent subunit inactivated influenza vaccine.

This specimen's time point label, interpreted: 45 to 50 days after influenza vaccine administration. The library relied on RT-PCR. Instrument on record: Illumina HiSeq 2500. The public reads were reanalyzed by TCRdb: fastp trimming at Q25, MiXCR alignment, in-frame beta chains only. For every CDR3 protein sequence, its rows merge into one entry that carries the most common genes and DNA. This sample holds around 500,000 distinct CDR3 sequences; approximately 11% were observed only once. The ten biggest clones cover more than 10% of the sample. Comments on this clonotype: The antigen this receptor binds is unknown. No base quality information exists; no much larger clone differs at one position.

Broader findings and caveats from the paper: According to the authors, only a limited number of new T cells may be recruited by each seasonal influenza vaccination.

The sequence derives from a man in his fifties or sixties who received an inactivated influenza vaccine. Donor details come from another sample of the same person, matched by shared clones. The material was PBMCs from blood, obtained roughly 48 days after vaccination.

The CDR3 protein: CATSSSDRAQETQYF. At the DNA level, the sequence is TGTGCCACCAGCAGCTCGGACAGGGCCCAAGAGACCCAGTACTTC. The chain joins TRBV15 to TRBJ2-5, and 8 junction bases match TRBD1. Counted from cysteine to phenylalanine, this CDR3 has 15 amino acids. The read is trimmed to its CDR3 DNA, 45 bases read in frame from base 1. The V end gives up 3 bases and the J end 1 base, leaving 4 bases in the junction not matched to a gene. Based on the germline V gene (reference sequence), the CDR1 and CDR2 sequences are LNHNV and YYDKDF.